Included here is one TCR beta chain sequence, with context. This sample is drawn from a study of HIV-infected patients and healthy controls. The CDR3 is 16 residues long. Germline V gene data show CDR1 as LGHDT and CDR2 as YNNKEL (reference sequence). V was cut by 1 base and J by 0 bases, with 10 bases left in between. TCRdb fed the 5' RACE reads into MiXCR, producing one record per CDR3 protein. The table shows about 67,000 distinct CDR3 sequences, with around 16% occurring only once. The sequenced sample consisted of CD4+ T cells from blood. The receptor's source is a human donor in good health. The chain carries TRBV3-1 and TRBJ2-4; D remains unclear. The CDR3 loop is CASSQAAPQAKNIQYF. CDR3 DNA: TGTGCCAGCAGCCAAGCGGCCCCTCAAGCCAAAAACATTCAGTACTTC. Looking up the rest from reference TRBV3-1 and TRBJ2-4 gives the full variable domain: DTAVSQTPKYLVTQMGNDKSIKCEQNLGHDTMYWYKQDSKKFLKIMFSYNNKELIINETVPNRFSPKSPDKAHLNLHINSLELGDSAVYFCASSQAAPQAKNIQYFGAGTRLSVL.